These 21 T cell receptor beta chains were sequenced from one sample in a study of OX40 agonist ivuxolimab in advanced cancers. Libraries were prepared by immunoSEQ multiplex PCR; TCRdb keeps only in-frame clonotypes and omits some of them. The sample records about 70,000 clones, about 86% being singletons. The starting material was CD4+ or CD8+ T cells sorted from blood, obtained in a trial of the OX40 agonist ivuxolimab. These receptor sequences come from an adult with an advanced solid tumor such as melanoma, head and neck, liver or kidney cancer.

This rearrangement joins TRBV2 to TRBJ1-6; D not resolved. Germline V lookup: CDR1 SNHLY, CDR2 FYNNEI. Trimming took off 1 base at V and 1 base at J, with 5 bases between the two ends. CDR3 size: 15 residues. DNA of the CDR3: TGTGCCAGCAGTGAAGACAGATCCTATAATTCACCCCTCCACTTT. It encodes CASSEDRSYNSPLHF.

The rearrangement links TRBV9 to TRBJ1-6; TRBD1 aligns across 8 bases. This CDR3 spans 17 amino acids. The germline gives CDR1 SGDLS, CDR2 YYNGEE. With V trimmed by 0 bases and J by 6 bases, 8 bases remained unmatched. CDR3 region: CASSVDLPGQANSPLHF. CDR3 nucleotide sequence: TGTGCCAGCAGCGTAGACCTTCCGGGACAGGCTAATTCACCCCTCCACTTT.

This clone was recorded once. The chain is built from TRBV7-2 and TRBJ2-7; D uncertain. V shed 0 bases and J shed 0 bases, with 6 bases lying between them. The CDR3 is 14 amino acids. Germline CDR1 and CDR2: SGHTA and FQGNSA. The CDR3 bases are TGTGCCAGCAGCTTAGCTCTGAGCTCCTACGAGCAGTACTTC. Translating gives CASSLALSSYEQYF.

The chain links TRBV7-2 to TRBJ2-6; 7 bases agree with TRBD1. The germline gives CDR1 SGHTA, CDR2 FQGNSA. CDR3 length equals 15 residues. J lost 0 bases, V lost 4 bases, and 0 bases had no gene match. CDR3 sequence reads: CASSYRGSGANVLTF. The CDR3 DNA is TGTGCCAGCAGCTACAGGGGCTCTGGGGCCAACGTCCTGACTTTC.

This chain joins TRBV27 and TRBJ1-2; 7 nucleotides match TRBD1. CDR3 length: 14 residues. Looked up from germline, CDR1 is MNHEY and CDR2 is SMNVEV (reference sequence). V dropped 2 bases and J dropped 7; count of bases not matched to a gene: 7. The CDR3 region is CASSLGRGVFGYTF. CDR3 DNA: TGTGCCAGCAGTTTAGGCAGGGGGGTGTTTGGCTACACCTTC.

The V call is TRBV7-2, the J call TRBJ2-7, with D unclear. This CDR3 contains 12 residues. Trimming shortened V by 5 bases and J by 4 bases, and 9 bases separated the two germline ends. The V gene's germline CDR1 is SGHTA and CDR2 FQGNSA. CDR3 protein: CASSPLGYEQYF. The CDR3 DNA sequence: TGTGCCAGCAGCCCCCTGGGATACGAGCAGTACTTC.

The V gene is TRBV7-8, the J gene TRBJ1-2, with TRBD1 as a possible D gene (5 bases). The CDR3 covers 15 residues. V lost 1 base and J lost 8, with 17 bases in between. Germline V gene sequence: CDR1 SGHVS, CDR2 FQNEAQ. The chain's CDR3 is CASSLGIRGAGGYTF. CDR3 bases: TGTGCCAGCAGCTTAGGGATAAGGGGTGCTGGGGGCTACACCTTC.

The chain has TRBV29-1 and TRBJ2-5; a possible D gene is TRBD2 (6 bases). The V and J ends lost 3 bases and 5 bases respectively, with 13 bases between them. The CDR3 is 13 residues long. CDR1 and CDR2 (germline): SQVTM, ANQGSEA. CDR3: CSVDQGGRETQYF. Written as DNA, the CDR3 is TGCAGCGTTGACCAGGGAGGTAGGGAGACCCAGTACTTC.

The V and J genes are TRBV11-2 and TRBJ2-7; 8 bases match TRBD1. From germline, CDR1 is SGHAT and CDR2 FQNNGV. V lost 2 bases, J lost 0 bases, and 6 bases stayed unmatched. This CDR3 is 16 amino acids long. The DNA of the CDR3 is TGTGCCAGCAGCTTACACCGGACAGGGACCTCCTACGAGCAGTACTTC. Amino acid sequence: CASSLHRTGTSYEQYF. The whole variable domain, remainder taken from reference TRBV11-2 and TRBJ2-7, is EAGVAQSPRYKIIEKRQSVAFWCNPISGHATLYWYQQILGQGPKLLIQFQNNGVVDDSQLPKDRFSAERLKGVDSTLKIQPAKLEDSAVYLCASSLHRTGTSYEQYFGPGTRLTVT.

This chain joins TRBV28 and TRBJ1-2; 10 bases are a match to TRBD1. CDR1 and CDR2 (germline): MDHEN, SYDVKM. The trim removed 6 bases at V and 2 bases at J, leaving 12 bases unmatched. CDR3 length: 17 amino acids. CDR3 amino acids: CASSGDRGPAGNYGYTF. CDR3 nucleotide sequence: TGTGCCAGCAGCGGGGACAGGGGCCCCGCTGGGAACTATGGCTACACCTTC.

The rearrangement uses TRBV4-2 and TRBJ1-5, with D hard to call. V was cut by 1 base and J by 0 bases, with 7 bases left in between. CDR1 LGHNA and CDR2 YNFKEQ come from the germline V gene. The CDR3 runs 15 residues. Here the CDR3 reads CASSQGGGSNQPQHF. CDR3 nucleotide sequence: TGTGCCAGCAGCCAAGGGGGTGGTAGCAATCAGCCCCAGCATTTT.

The chain carries TRBV5-6 and TRBJ2-6; no definite D call. The CDR3 has 14 amino acids. The germline gives CDR1 SGHDT, CDR2 YYEEEE. V lost 4 bases to trimming and J lost 0 bases, with 5 bases between them. DNA of the CDR3: TGTGCCAGCAGCAGGGACTCTGGGGCCAACGTCCTGACTTTC. Amino acids: CASSRDSGANVLTF.

The V and J genes are TRBV5-1 and TRBJ2-3, with TRBD2 identical over 9 bases. The V and J ends lost 0 bases and 4 bases, in that order; junction bases with no gene match: 6. The CDR3 has 16 amino acids. Germline V gene sequence: CDR1 SGHRS, CDR2 YFSETQ. This CDR3 is CASSLAGGGAADTQYF. In DNA, the CDR3 is TGCGCCAGCAGCTTGGCGGGCGGGGGGGCAGCAGATACGCAGTATTTT.

The J gene is TRBJ2-5, the V gene TRBV11-2; a weak D match, TRBD1 (6 bases). CDR1 is SGHAT and CDR2 is FQNNGV in the germline V gene. With 4 bases removed from V and 4 bases from J, the gap between germline ends came to 13 bases. The CDR3 has 14 residues. The CDR3 spells CASSSGTQGETQYF. In DNA, the CDR3 is TGTGCCAGCAGCTCCGGGACACAGGGAGAGACCCAGTACTTC.

This chain joins TRBV18 and TRBJ2-3; TRBD2 aligns across 8 bases. The CDR3 covers 15 residues. Germline CDR1 is KGHSH and CDR2 is LQKENI. V was clipped by 3 bases and J by 6 bases; unmatched bases: 8. DNA for the CDR3: TGTGCCAGCTCACCTCAAGCGGGGGATCGGGATACGCAGTATTTT. As protein: CASSPQAGDRDTQYF.

V is TRBV9 and J is TRBJ2-3; TRBD2 is a possible D gene (5 bases). V shed 4 bases and J shed 6 bases, with 12 bases lying between them. The germline CDR1 and CDR2 sequences are SGDLS and YYNGEE. The CDR3 loop spans 13 amino acids. As DNA, the CDR3 is TGTGCCAGCAGCCGCCGACTAACCGATACGCAGTATTTT. Encoded protein: CASSRRLTDTQYF.

This clone was seen only once. The V call is TRBV19, the J call TRBJ2-7, with 10 nucleotides matching TRBD1. The CDR3 totals 14 residues. Germline V gene sequence: CDR1 LNHDA, CDR2 SQIVND (reference sequence). The trim removed 5 bases at V and 6 bases at J, leaving 7 bases unmatched. CDR3 DNA: TGTGCCAGTAGTCTTCGACGGACAGGGGGCGAGCAGTACTTC. It specifies CASSLRRTGGEQYF.

This chain joins TRBV4-2 and TRBJ2-7; no clear D. Germline loops: CDR1 LGHNA, CDR2 YNFKEQ. CDR3 length: 13 residues. With 0 bases removed from V and 6 bases from J, the gap between germline ends came to 9 bases. CDR3 sequence: CASSQERASEQYF. CDR3 nucleotides: TGTGCCAGCAGCCAAGAGAGAGCGTCCGAGCAGTACTTC.

This chain connects TRBV6-5 to TRBJ2-7, with D hard to call. CDR1 and CDR2 (germline): MNHEY, SVGAGI. Trimming left V 5 bases short and J 2 bases short, with 13 bases between. The CDR3 spans 14 residues. The CDR3 region has the DNA TGTGCCAGCAGTCCCGACCTTTTACCCTACGAGCAGTACTTC. Translated: CASSPDLLPYEQYF.

This chain links TRBV6-6 with TRBJ1-1, with D possibly being TRBD1 (5 bases). The CDR3 extends over 13 amino acids. Trimming left V 7 bases short and J 5 bases short, with 14 bases between. Per the germline V gene, CDR1 is MNHNY and CDR2 is SVGAGI (reference sequence). The CDR3 protein is CASTIPGGTEAFF. The DNA of the CDR3 is TGTGCCAGCACCATACCCGGGGGGACTGAAGCTTTCTTT.

This clone turned up a few times. The chain employs TRBV7-9 and TRBJ2-3; TRBD2 matches at 7 bases. V was pared by 5 bases and J by 1 base, with 9 bases of the junction left unmatched. The germline CDR1 and CDR2 sequences are SEHNR and FQNEAQ (reference sequence). This CDR3 has 16 amino acids. This CDR3 reads CASSPGGSERTDTQYF. The DNA of the CDR3 is TGTGCCAGCAGCCCGGGAGGTAGCGAACGCACAGATACGCAGTATTTT.